This TCR beta chain was profiled in a study of cytomegalovirus exposure and HLA in healthy donors. Overall study: Earlier sequencing of 150 million to 200 million T cells yielded 120 million or so unique TCR beta sequences. Whole-study findings and limits: It was shown in a later analysis that HLA-associated TCR beta chains were more clonally expanded than other, equally common chains.

It was with 60 Vbeta and 13 Jbeta primers that the PCR ran. Original handling: Among the unique TCR beta chains that a later analysis counted, about 86 million in all, roughly 11 million were shared. Measured with immunoSEQ multiplex PCR; TCRdb has only the in-frame clones, and not every one. Clone size and V and J calls were adopted from that table, with D and trimming inferred from the DNA. The sample contains 150,000 to 200,000 clones, roughly 83% of which appear only once. Note on this clone: Antigen specificity is unknown.

The junction had 8 bases not matched to a gene; V was cut back by 4 bases and J by 5 bases. The CDR3 has 16 amino acids. CDR1 SGDLS and CDR2 YYNGEE come from the germline V gene. Sequencing input: PBMCs. The V call is TRBV9, the J call TRBJ2-5, with 13 bases fitting TRBD2. This clonotype was obtained from a woman between 45 and 65 years old in good health and CMV-seronegative. As DNA, the CDR3 is TGTGCCAGCAGCCCCCGGGGGACTAGCGGGGTGGAGACCCAGTACTTC. Its protein product is CASSPRGTSGVETQYF.